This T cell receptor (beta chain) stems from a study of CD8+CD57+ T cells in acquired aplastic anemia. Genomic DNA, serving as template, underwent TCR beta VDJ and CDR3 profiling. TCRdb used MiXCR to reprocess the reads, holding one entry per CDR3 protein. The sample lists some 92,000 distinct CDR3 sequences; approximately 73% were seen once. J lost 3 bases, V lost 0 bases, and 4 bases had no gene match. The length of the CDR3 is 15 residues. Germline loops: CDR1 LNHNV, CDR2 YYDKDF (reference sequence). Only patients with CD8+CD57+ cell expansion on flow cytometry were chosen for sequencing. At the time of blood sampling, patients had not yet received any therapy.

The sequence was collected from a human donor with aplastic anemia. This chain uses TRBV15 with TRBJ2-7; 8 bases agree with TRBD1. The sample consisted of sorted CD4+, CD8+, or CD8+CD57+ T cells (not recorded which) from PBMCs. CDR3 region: CATSRETGANYEQYF. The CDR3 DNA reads TGTGCCACCAGCAGAGAGACAGGGGCCAACTACGAGCAGTACTTC.